The entry below gives a single T cell receptor beta chain sequence along with its context. Its target is unknown. This specimen belongs to a study of T cells in Graves' hyperthyroidism and ophthalmopathy. After removal of 1 base from V and 7 bases from J, the junction contained 6 bases not matched to a gene. This CDR3 spans 15 amino acids. Germline V gives CDR1 DFQATT, CDR2 SNEGSKA (reference sequence). Authors of the study amplified TCR beta CDR3 regions from RNA transcripts. TCR CDR3 underwent first-round RT-PCR with the HTBI primer set. TCRdb called the multiplex PCR reads again in MiXCR, with one record for every CDR3 protein. This table holds under 600,000 distinct CDR3 sequences, around 15% found once. Lactation, pregnancy, other autoimmune disease or uncontrolled infection led to exclusion of patients. PBMCs came from more than 8.5 ml fresh peripheral blood. Points from the study as a whole: Most thyroid clonotypes with frequency above 0.001 were detected in blood. The model anticipated ophthalmopathy a median approximately six months pre-onset.

The receptor was isolated from a woman in her 40s with Graves' ophthalmopathy. Material for sequencing was blood. The chain recombines TRBV20-1 with TRBJ2-7, with TRBD2 matching over 14 bases. The CDR3 DNA reads as TGCAGTGCTAGAGTCGGGACTAGCGGGGGCTGGGAGCAGTACTTC. Translated, it gives CSARVGTSGGWEQYF.